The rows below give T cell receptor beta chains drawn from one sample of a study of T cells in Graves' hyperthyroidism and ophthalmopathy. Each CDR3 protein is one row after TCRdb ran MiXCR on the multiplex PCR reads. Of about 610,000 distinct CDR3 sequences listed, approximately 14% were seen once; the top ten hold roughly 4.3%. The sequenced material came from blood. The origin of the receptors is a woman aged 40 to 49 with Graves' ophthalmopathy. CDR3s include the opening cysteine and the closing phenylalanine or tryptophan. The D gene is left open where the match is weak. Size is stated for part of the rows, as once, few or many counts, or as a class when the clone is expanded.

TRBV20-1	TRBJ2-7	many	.	TGCAGTGCTAGAAGGGGGGGCGGAGGGGACGAGCAGTACTTC	CSARRGGGGDEQYF
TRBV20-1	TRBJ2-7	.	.	TGCAGTGCTAGAATCCCTTCGGACCCCTACGAGCAGTACTTC	CSARIPSDPYEQYF
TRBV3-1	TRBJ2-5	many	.	TGTGCCAGCAGCCCCTCTCTCCCCCTAGGGGCAGAGACCCAGTACTTC	CASSPSLPLGAETQYF
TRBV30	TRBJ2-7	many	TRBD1	TGTGCCTGGAGCGGGACAGGATCGGGAGAGCAGTACTTC	CAWSGTGSGEQYF
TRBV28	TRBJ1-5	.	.	TGTGCCAGCAGTAGCGGGAGGGCCCAGCATTTT	CASSSGRAQHF
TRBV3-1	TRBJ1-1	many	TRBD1	TGTGCCAGCAGCCAAGGGACAGGTCGAGGAGCTTTCTTT	CASSQGTGRGAFF
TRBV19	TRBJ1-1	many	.	TGTGCCAGTAGTCCAGCCTACCGCGGGGATGTTACTGAAGCTTTCTTT	CASSPAYRGDVTEAFF
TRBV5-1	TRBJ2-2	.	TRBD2	TGCGCCAGCAGCCCGGCACTAGCGGGGCTCACCGGGGAGCTGTTTTTT	CASSPALAGLTGELFF
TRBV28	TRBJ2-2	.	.	TGTGCCAGCAGTTCCCTGGGCCAGAACACCGGGGAGCTGTTTTTT	CASSSLGQNTGELFF
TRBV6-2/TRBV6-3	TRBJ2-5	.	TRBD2	TGTGCCAGCAGTTCGACTAGCGGGAGATATTCAGAGACCCAGTACTTC	CASSSTSGRYSETQYF
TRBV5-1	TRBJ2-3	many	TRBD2	TGCGCCAGCAGCTTGGGACTAGCGGGAGGCTCAGATACGCAGTATTTT	CASSLGLAGGSDTQYF
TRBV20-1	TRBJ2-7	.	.	TGCAGTGCTAGCGTGGGGGAGTTATCCTACGAGCAGTACTTC	CSASVGELSYEQYF